This note documents a single T cell receptor beta chain sequence. Its antigen is not known. These data come from a study of OX40 agonist ivuxolimab in advanced cancers. Overall study: Each dose-escalation patient presented with hepatocellular carcinoma, melanoma, renal cell or head and neck cancer. Study-wide results and limits: At doses 0.1 to 3.0 mg/kg, CD4+ and CD8+ clones expanded. Low clonal expansion, among the lowest seen, marked partial responders at 0.1-3.0 mg/kg.

CDR1 is SQVTM and CDR2 is ANQGSEA in the germline V gene. The length of the CDR3 is 14 residues. The V gene end was trimmed by 6 bases and the J gene end by 2 bases; junction bases not matched to a gene: 4. The repertoire was sequenced with immunoSEQ multiplex PCR; TCRdb's copy has only in-frame clones and lacks some. The sample lists about 75,000 clones; roughly 86% were seen once. Sequencing used CD4+ or CD8+ T cells sorted from blood, obtained in a trial of the OX40 agonist ivuxolimab. The receptor was derived from an adult with an advanced solid tumor such as melanoma, head and neck, liver or kidney cancer. The chain recombines TRBV29-1 with TRBJ2-3, with 11 bases lining up with TRBD2. The CDR3, as DNA: TGCAGCGTAGGGACTAGCGGAGTCACAGATACGCAGTATTTT. Protein: CSVGTSGVTDTQYF.